The clone carrying this T cell receptor gamma chain came up many times. Translating this DNA gives a protein that differs at residue 2 from the TCRdb one, which belongs to a much larger clone; a read error is likely, and the protein shown is this translation. This sample was included in a study of γδ T cells in repeated Plasmodium falciparum infection. Looking at the study overall: Age- and gender-matched Australian children served as comparison for malaria-exposed Malian children. Donors had four controlled P. falciparum NF54 infections over about 640 days.

Vgamma9/Vdelta2+ and Vdelta2-negative gammadelta T cells were flow-sorted from PBMC for bulk sequencing. Germline CDR1 is GITISATS and CDR2 is ISYDGTV (reference sequence). The CDR3 length is 13 residues. TCRdb fed the multiplex PCR reads into CATT to redo clone calling. Of about 26,000 gamma-chain clones listed, about 2.9% are singletons. The clonotype comes from a pool of human donors (malaria-infected and uninfected, not separated). V and J are TRGV9 and TRGJ1 or TRGJ2. The sequenced material came from gamma-delta T cells from blood. The CDR3 loop reads CTLWEDSYYKKLF. The CDR3 coding sequence is TGTACCTTGTGGGAGGACAGTTATTATAAGAAACTCTTT.